This T cell receptor (beta chain) was obtained from a study of shared clonotypes between healthy human individuals. The V gene's germline CDR1 is SEHNR and CDR2 FQNEAQ (reference sequence). There are 15 residues in the CDR3. The ends lost 6 bases at V and 8 bases at J; junction bases unmatched: 8. The repertoire was sequenced with immunoSEQ multiplex PCR; TCRdb's copy has only in-frame clones and lacks some. The table lists hundreds of thousands of clones, around 78% of them singletons, with about 12% in the top ten. This TCR derives from a woman aged 40 to 50 in good health. Some clones in this sample may be carry-over from other donors' samples. The V and J genes are TRBV7-9 and TRBJ2-1, with TRBD1 identical over 12 bases. Sequenced sample: PBMCs. In DNA form, the CDR3 reads TGTGCCAGCAGGGAACCGGGACAGGGGGCCGATGAGCAGTTCTTC. It is translated as CASREPGQGADEQFF.